The TCR beta chain under discussion was sequenced for a study of blood T cell repertoires in COVID-19. V shed 3 bases and J shed 7 bases, with 13 bases lying between them. There are 13 residues in the CDR3. Germline loops: CDR1 SEHNR, CDR2 FQNEAQ (reference sequence). Profiling relied on immunoSEQ multiplex PCR, and the TCRdb table lists in-frame clones only, not all of them. The sample includes about 160,000 clones, around 79% of them seen just once. Sequencing input: peripheral blood. The chain employs TRBV7-9 and TRBJ2-7; perhaps TRBD2 as D (6 bases). The source of this sequence is a woman in her sixties or seventies with COVID-19, enrolled during active disease. Here the CDR3 reads CASSLGRAGEQYF. In DNA form, the CDR3 reads TGTGCCAGCAGCTTGGGCAGGGCGGGGGAGCAGTACTTC.